Sequencing of this T cell receptor (beta chain) was carried out in a study of blood T cell repertoires in COVID-19. Study-level information: PBMCs, B-cell-depleted T cells, or T cells were the source of the cDNA or gDNA that made up the material.

The germline V and J ends were trimmed by 8 bases and 4 bases, with 18 bases remaining between them. This CDR3 has 15 amino acids. Germline V gives CDR1 WNHNN, CDR2 SYGVQD (reference sequence). Participants came from 20 to 25 US areas, aged roughly 18 to 90 years. Some clones are missing from TCRdb's copy, which holds only in-frame ones; the method was immunoSEQ multiplex PCR. The sample holds 280,000 or so clones, roughly 89% seen once. Sequencing was done on a sample of PBMCs or T cells enriched from blood (not recorded which). This clonotype originated in a woman aged 18-30 years with acute COVID-19. The chain combines TRBV10-1 with TRBJ2-1; possibly TRBD1 for D (9 bases). CDR3 DNA: TGCGCCAGCGCTACGGGAGGGACAGGGTACAATGAGCAGTTCTTC. Amino acids: CASATGGTGYNEQFF.